This paragraph covers one T cell receptor beta chain sequence. The target of this receptor is not known. Base-call qualities are not available, and no considerably larger clone is one nucleotide away. A distance of 13 bases separates the germline ends of V and J, which lose 0 bases and 11 bases respectively. Sequences GTSNPN (CDR1) and SVGIG (CDR2) are obtained from the germline V gene (reference sequence). The CDR3 has 12 amino acids, counting the end cysteine and phenylalanine. Kept here is only the CDR3 DNA, which spans 36 bases and is read in frame from base 1. Each collaborating institution followed its own protocols to collect whole blood in K2EDTA tubes. For TCRbeta analysis, collaborator samples were shipped as frozen whole blood, as isolated PBMCs, or as DNA extracted from either sample type. This entry comes from a study of blood T cell repertoires in COVID-19 (dated by TCRdb to about 2020). Context from the whole study: Samples covering the acute and convalescent phases of COVID-19 were provided by collaborators in the United States, Italy and Spain. The samples were drawn from the first 160 participants of the ongoing ImmuneRACE study and from 1,254 subjects provided by 6 global collaborators. The repertoires were released in a freely available public database intended as a resource for research on the immune response to SARS-CoV-2. Nearly every sample came with metadata listing a de-identified subject ID, COVID-19 status, age in years and sex. Where available, HLA class I and class II types were obtained from metadata supplied by the sample provider rather than from assay-based typing. The prospective study material was composed of cDNA or gDNA derived from T cells, B-cell-depleted T cells, or PBMCs. Subjects who had been exposed to COVID-19, were actively infected with it, or had recovered from it provided the deeply sampled blood TCRbeta repertoires that made up the dataset.

Broad study findings and their caveats: The quantity of clinical and demographic metadata differed by source and by participant and was supplied without curation.

TCRbeta CDR3 regions were amplified from genomic DNA by means of the immunoSEQ Assay, a bias-controlled multiplex PCR. Regarding the original processing steps: Within the assay, amplification of reference gene primers was used to estimate how many nucleated cells each sample contained. Sequence reads were collapsed and filtered to measure the absolute abundance of every unique TCRbeta CDR3 rearrangement. For each sample, productive Simpson clonality was calculated as the square root of Simpson's diversity index across productive rearrangements. TCRdb mirrors the immuneACCESS table, restricted to in-frame sequences. Some clones are absent from its copies; in checked studies, under half trace to an unresolved V gene, and the reason for the others is unknown. V and J calls and clone size are those listed in that table; D and trimming were worked out from the DNA. Here the sample has around 130,000 clones; around 85% occur a single time. The top ten hold 4.3% of the sample.

The sample comprised peripheral blood. The clonotype comes from a human donor in a cohort sampled during active COVID-19. The chain joins TRBV30 to TRBJ1-1; TRBD1 is a weak D gene call, 6 bases matching. This receptor carries the CDR3 CAWSVGGQGAFF. The sequence in DNA is TGTGCCTGGAGTGTCGGGGGGCAAGGGGCTTTCTTT.